This T cell receptor (beta chain) was recovered during a study of blood T cell repertoires in COVID-19. Using immunoSEQ multiplex PCR, the repertoire was profiled, and TCRdb retains in-frame clones only, with some absent. This sample has some 320,000 clones; 90% to 95% occur once, and the top ten carry 3% to 5%. V lost 3 bases and J lost 5; bases outside the gene matches: 3. CDR3 size: 15 residues. CDR1 is SGDLS and CDR2 is YYNGEE in the germline V gene. V and J are TRBV9 and TRBJ2-1; TRBD1 matches 12 bases. Sequencing was performed on PBMCs or T cells enriched from blood (not recorded which). This receptor was taken from a woman in her thirties who had been exposed to COVID-19. The CDR3 loop reads CASSGRDRGHNEQFF. The CDR3 DNA follows: TGTGCCAGCAGCGGCCGGGACAGGGGGCACAATGAGCAGTTCTTC.